The present TCR beta chain was sequenced within a study of human T cells and chemical hapten exposure. Study background: Small discrepancies in pooled library volume mainly accounted for the varying TCR yields per sample. Study-level results: No shift was seen in TCRs above 1 in 1000 frequency with DPC sensitization.

This clonotype has at least ten counts. The antigen remains undetermined. What the library attached to individual cDNA molecules were unique molecular identifiers. In the original workflow: From 23,224 to 690,600 TCRs were found per sample, with a median of 95,638. TCRdb re-called the RACE reads with MiXCR, one entry per CDR3 protein. The authors' filters were not applied to this entry. The table includes 65,000 to 80,000 distinct CDR3 sequences, over 8.5% detected once. CDR3 length: 13 residues. Trimming shortened V by 0 bases and J by 6 bases, and 8 bases separated the two germline ends. CDR1 and CDR2 (germline): SGDLS, YYNGEE. Stated time point: healthy volunteer bleed at 6 weeks. Extraction of total RNA was performed on unfractionated whole blood.

The chain combines TRBV9 with TRBJ2-3; no firm D call. The sequenced sample consisted of whole blood. This TCR was sampled from a male donor in good health. Some clones in this sample may be carry-over from other donors' samples. DNA for the CDR3: TGTGCCAGCAGCGTAGGCCGGCTGGATACGCAGTATTTT. It translates to CASSVGRLDTQYF.